Sequencing of this TCR beta chain was carried out in a study of T cells in Graves' hyperthyroidism and ophthalmopathy. TCR beta CDR3 regions were amplified from RNA. In the first-round RT-PCR of the TCR CDR3, the HTBI primer set was used. One entry per CDR3 protein, called by TCRdb with MiXCR from the multiplex PCR reads. The table lists 700,000 or so distinct CDR3 sequences, 16% of them singletons. This clonotype appeared many times. PBMCs were collected from a 10 ml volume of fresh peripheral blood. CDR1 KGHSH and CDR2 LQKENI come from the germline V gene. V lost 1 base, J lost 8 bases, and 15 bases lay in between. This CDR3 is built from 15 residues.

Sequencing was performed on blood. This TCR derives from a man aged 18 to 35 with Graves' hyperthyroidism. The rearrangement links TRBV18 to TRBJ2-1; D perhaps matches TRBD2 (5 bases). The CDR3 DNA sequence: TGTGCCAGCTCACCACTCGAAGCGGAGGAGGATGAGCAGTTCTTC. Amino acid sequence: CASSPLEAEEDEQFF.